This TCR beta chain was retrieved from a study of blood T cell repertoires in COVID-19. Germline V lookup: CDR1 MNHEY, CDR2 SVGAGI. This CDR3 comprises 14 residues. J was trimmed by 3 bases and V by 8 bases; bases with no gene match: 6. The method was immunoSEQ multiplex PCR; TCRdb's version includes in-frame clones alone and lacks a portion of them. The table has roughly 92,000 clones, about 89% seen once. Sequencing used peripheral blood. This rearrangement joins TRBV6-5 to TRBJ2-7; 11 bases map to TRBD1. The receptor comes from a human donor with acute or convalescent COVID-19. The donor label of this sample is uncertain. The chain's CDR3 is CASQGQGELYEQYF. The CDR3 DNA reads TGTGCCAGCCAGGGACAGGGGGAACTCTACGAGCAGTACTTC.